This TCR beta chain appears in the sequencing data of a study of response to subunit inactivated influenza vaccine. Overall study findings and caveats: The authors offered the suggestion that each seasonal influenza vaccination recruits few new T cells.

TCRdb reanalysed the RT-PCR reads using MiXCR and keeps one entry per CDR3 protein. Of 500,000 or so distinct CDR3 sequences in the sample, 16% are singletons; the top ten hold less than 4%. This clonotype has a count of ten or more. Its antigen is undetermined. Sequenced material: CD4+ T cells sorted from PBMCs, taken 23 months after vaccination. The receptor was derived from a man in his fifties or sixties who received an inactivated influenza vaccine.

CDR3 nucleotides: TGCAGCGCGATACTAGCGGGAGGGCCGTGGACCTACAATGAGCAGTTCTTC. This gives the protein CSAILAGGPWTYNEQFF. This chain connects TRBV29-1 to TRBJ2-1; 13 nucleotides align to TRBD2. Germline CDR1 and CDR2: SQVTM and ANQGSEA. This CDR3 is built from 17 residues. V was clipped by 7 bases and J by 2 bases; unmatched bases: 11.